This T cell receptor (beta chain) was captured in a study of blood T cell repertoires in COVID-19. The length of the CDR3 is 16 residues. CDR1 is LNHDA, CDR2 SQIVND, per germline (reference sequence). V shed 2 bases and J shed 0 bases, with 12 bases lying between them. Clones were sequenced by immunoSEQ multiplex PCR, and TCRdb holds only the in-frame ones, with some missing. The table shows approximately 30,000 clones, with roughly 90% occurring only once. The rearrangement uses TRBV19 and TRBJ2-3, with a tentative D call TRBD2 (5 bases). Sequencing was done on a sample of peripheral blood. The sequence was obtained from a woman aged 40 to 55 with active or convalescent COVID-19. This chain's CDR3 is CASSIQAEASTDTQYF. CDR3 coding DNA: TGTGCCAGTAGTATACAGGCGGAGGCTAGCACAGATACGCAGTATTTT. The variable domain in full, completed from reference TRBV19 and TRBJ2-3, reads DGGITQSPKYLFRKEGQNVTLSCEQNLNHDAMYWYRQDPGQGLRLIYYSQIVNDFQKGDIAEGYSVSREKKESFPLTVTSAQKNPTAFYLCASSIQAEASTDTQYFGPGTRLTVL.